This T cell receptor beta chain was profiled in a study of graft-versus-host responses after intestinal transplantation. Overall study: Every recipient had anti-thymocyte globulin induction and around 3 years of tacrolimus plus steroids.

Trimming removed 1 base from V and 8 bases from J, with 15 bases in between. This CDR3 spans 16 amino acids. Per germline, CDR1 LNHNV and CDR2 YYDKDF (reference sequence). Comments on this clone: Its target is not known.

Study findings and constraints: Declining HvG levels early post-transplant were linked to peak circulating GvH clone levels. Those patients showing graft-donor T cell macrochimerism displayed high graft-versus-host to host-versus-graft clonal ratios in allografts. Ileal or blood samples showed some GvH clones first, and such clones were also found in recipient marrow.

TCRdb's table, derived via immunoSEQ multiplex PCR, lists solely in-frame clones and lacks some. Of around 93,000 clones listed, under 95% are singletons. The sequence was obtained from a human donor who received an intestinal transplant. The chain combines TRBV15 with TRBJ1-6; D is undetermined. The material sequenced was unstimulated CD8+ T cells sorted from spleen or lymph node cells, taken before intestinal transplant. The CDR3 region is CATSRVFGVEDSPLHF. CDR3 nucleotides: TGTGCCACCAGCAGAGTGTTTGGGGTGGAAGATTCACCCCTCCACTTT.